This passage covers 13 T cell receptor beta chains from one sample sequenced in a study of T cells in Graves' hyperthyroidism and ophthalmopathy. Researchers amplified the TCR beta CDR3 regions from RNA transcripts. HTBI primers drove first-round RT-PCR of the TCR CDR3. TCRdb re-derived calls from the multiplex PCR reads in MiXCR, one entry per CDR3 protein. The data contain over 250,000 distinct CDR3 sequences, approximately 21% of them singletons. The sequencing sample was made of blood. The receptors come from a young man with Graves' ophthalmopathy.

The V call is TRBV25-1, the J call TRBJ2-5, with D perhaps TRBD2 (6 bases). Trimming removed 3 bases from V and 2 bases from J, with 13 bases in between. This CDR3 has 15 residues. The germline V gene has CDR1 MGHDK and CDR2 SYGVNS. This chain's CDR3 is CASSDGRTIQETQYF. CDR3 DNA: TGTGCCAGCAGTGACGGTAGGACTATACAAGAGACCCAGTACTTC.

V is TRBV6-5 and J is TRBJ2-7; TRBD1 is a possible D gene (6 bases). In germline, CDR1 is MNHEY, CDR2 SVGAGI. This CDR3 spans 13 amino acids. V lost 8 bases, J lost 4 bases, and 15 bases lay in between. As DNA, the CDR3 is TGTGCCAGCGGTTCACAGGGTGGGTACGAGCAGTACTTC. Residues: CASGSQGGYEQYF.

V gene TRBV29-1 combines with J gene TRBJ1-1, with D tentatively TRBD1 (6 bases). Germline loops: CDR1 SQVTM, CDR2 ANQGSEA. The V gene lost 6 bases and the J gene lost 5 bases, with 13 bases spanning the gap. The length of the CDR3 is 12 residues. CDR3 DNA sequence: TGCAGCGTCCCAACAGGGCTAACTGAAGCTTTCTTT. Amino acid sequence: CSVPTGLTEAFF.

CDR3 loop: CASRERTSGNYEQYF. In DNA form, the CDR3 reads TGTGCCAGCAGAGAACGGACTAGCGGGAATTACGAGCAGTACTTC. J is TRBJ2-7 and V is TRBV27; 12 bases fit TRBD2. The CDR3 consists of 15 residues. Losses at the gene ends were 6 bases for V and 4 bases for J; bases not matched to a gene: 7. Germline V CDR1 and CDR2: MNHEY, SMNVEV (reference sequence).

V usage is TRBV5-6 and J usage is TRBJ2-7; possible D gene TRBD1, 6 bases. V was trimmed by 0 bases and J by 2 bases, leaving 12 bases between them. Germline-derived CDR1 and CDR2 are SGHDT and YYEEEE. This CDR3 has 15 residues. The CDR3 protein is CASSLVARGAYEQYF. CDR3 DNA: TGTGCCAGCAGCTTGGTTGCCAGGGGCGCCTACGAGCAGTACTTC. The variable domain in full, with the rest retrieved from reference TRBV5-6 and TRBJ2-7, is DAGVTQSPTHLIKTRGQQVTLRCSPKSGHDTVSWYQQALGQGPQFIFQYYEEEERQRGNFPDRFSGHQFPNYSSELNVNALLLGDSALYLCASSLVARGAYEQYFGPGTRLTVT.

The chain links TRBV6-1 to TRBJ2-7; possibly TRBD1 for D (6 bases). This CDR3 comprises 15 residues. V shed 6 bases and J shed 2 bases, with 17 bases lying between them. Germline CDR1 reads MNHNS; CDR2 reads SASEGT. The CDR3 loop is CASRQGGPRTYEQYF. The CDR3 coding sequence is TGTGCCAGCAGGCAAGGGGGACCGAGAACCTACGAGCAGTACTTC.

The V gene is TRBV24-1, the J gene TRBJ2-5; 9 bases fit TRBD1. V trimming: 4 bases; J trimming: 4 bases; junction bases outside the gene matches: 6. The CDR3 has 15 residues. From germline, CDR1 is KGHDR and CDR2 SFDVKD. The CDR3 loop is CATSDPGTGIETQYF. Here the CDR3 DNA reads TGTGCCACCAGTGACCCCGGGACAGGGATAGAGACCCAGTACTTC.

The chain is built from TRBV10-3 and TRBJ2-7; 12 bases line up with TRBD2. The CDR3 totals 15 residues. The V segment lost 6 bases and the J segment 4 bases; nucleotides outside the gene matches: 7. In germline, CDR1 is ENHRY, CDR2 SYGVKD. This CDR3 is CAISGLAGQGYEQYF. CDR3 nucleotides: TGTGCCATCAGCGGACTAGCGGGACAAGGTTACGAGCAGTACTTC.

This chain joins TRBV5-1 and TRBJ2-3; the match to TRBD1 covers 7 bases. Per the germline V gene, CDR1 is SGHRS and CDR2 is YFSETQ. The CDR3 sequence is 16 residues long. V was clipped by 4 bases and J by 2 bases; unmatched bases: 10. CDR3 amino acids: CASSPGWGQFTDTQYF. The CDR3 DNA is TGCGCCAGCAGCCCAGGATGGGGACAGTTCACAGATACGCAGTATTTT.

Here the CDR3 DNA reads TGCAGCGTTGTTCGGACTAGCGGGAGGGATGAGCAGTTCTTC. Amino acid sequence: CSVVRTSGRDEQFF. This rearrangement joins TRBV29-1 to TRBJ2-1, with TRBD2 identical over 15 bases. Unmatched junction bases numbered 3, after V lost 4 bases and J lost 8 bases. This CDR3 spans 14 amino acids. Germline values: CDR1 SQVTM, CDR2 ANQGSEA.

In its sample, this clonotype was seen many times. This chain uses TRBV6-2 or TRBV6-3 with TRBJ2-7; tentatively, D is TRBD1 (5 bases). The germline V and J ends were trimmed by 6 bases and 2 bases, with 11 bases remaining between them. Per germline, CDR1 MNHEY and CDR2 SVGEGT. This CDR3 has 13 amino acids. CDR3 in amino acids: CASSARTTYEQYF. Here the CDR3 DNA reads TGTGCCAGCAGCGCCCGGACAACCTACGAGCAGTACTTC.

This clonotype has at least ten counts. The gene calls are TRBV12-3 or TRBV12-4 and TRBJ2-1, with 9 nucleotides matching TRBD2. This CDR3 region has 14 residues. V lost 6 bases and J lost 4; bases outside the gene matches: 4. CDR3 region: CASRGLAGYNEQFF. The CDR3 DNA reads TGTGCCAGCAGGGGTCTAGCGGGGTACAATGAGCAGTTCTTC.

The chain links TRBV20-1 to TRBJ2-5; 9 bases are shared with TRBD1. This CDR3 region has 15 residues. V shed 3 bases, J shed 3 bases, and the junction held 8 bases outside the gene matches. Germline CDR1 reads DFQATT; CDR2 reads SNEGSKA (reference sequence). The chain's CDR3 is CSASLTGGGEETQYF. The CDR3 coding sequence is TGCAGTGCTAGTTTAACAGGGGGCGGTGAAGAGACCCAGTACTTC.